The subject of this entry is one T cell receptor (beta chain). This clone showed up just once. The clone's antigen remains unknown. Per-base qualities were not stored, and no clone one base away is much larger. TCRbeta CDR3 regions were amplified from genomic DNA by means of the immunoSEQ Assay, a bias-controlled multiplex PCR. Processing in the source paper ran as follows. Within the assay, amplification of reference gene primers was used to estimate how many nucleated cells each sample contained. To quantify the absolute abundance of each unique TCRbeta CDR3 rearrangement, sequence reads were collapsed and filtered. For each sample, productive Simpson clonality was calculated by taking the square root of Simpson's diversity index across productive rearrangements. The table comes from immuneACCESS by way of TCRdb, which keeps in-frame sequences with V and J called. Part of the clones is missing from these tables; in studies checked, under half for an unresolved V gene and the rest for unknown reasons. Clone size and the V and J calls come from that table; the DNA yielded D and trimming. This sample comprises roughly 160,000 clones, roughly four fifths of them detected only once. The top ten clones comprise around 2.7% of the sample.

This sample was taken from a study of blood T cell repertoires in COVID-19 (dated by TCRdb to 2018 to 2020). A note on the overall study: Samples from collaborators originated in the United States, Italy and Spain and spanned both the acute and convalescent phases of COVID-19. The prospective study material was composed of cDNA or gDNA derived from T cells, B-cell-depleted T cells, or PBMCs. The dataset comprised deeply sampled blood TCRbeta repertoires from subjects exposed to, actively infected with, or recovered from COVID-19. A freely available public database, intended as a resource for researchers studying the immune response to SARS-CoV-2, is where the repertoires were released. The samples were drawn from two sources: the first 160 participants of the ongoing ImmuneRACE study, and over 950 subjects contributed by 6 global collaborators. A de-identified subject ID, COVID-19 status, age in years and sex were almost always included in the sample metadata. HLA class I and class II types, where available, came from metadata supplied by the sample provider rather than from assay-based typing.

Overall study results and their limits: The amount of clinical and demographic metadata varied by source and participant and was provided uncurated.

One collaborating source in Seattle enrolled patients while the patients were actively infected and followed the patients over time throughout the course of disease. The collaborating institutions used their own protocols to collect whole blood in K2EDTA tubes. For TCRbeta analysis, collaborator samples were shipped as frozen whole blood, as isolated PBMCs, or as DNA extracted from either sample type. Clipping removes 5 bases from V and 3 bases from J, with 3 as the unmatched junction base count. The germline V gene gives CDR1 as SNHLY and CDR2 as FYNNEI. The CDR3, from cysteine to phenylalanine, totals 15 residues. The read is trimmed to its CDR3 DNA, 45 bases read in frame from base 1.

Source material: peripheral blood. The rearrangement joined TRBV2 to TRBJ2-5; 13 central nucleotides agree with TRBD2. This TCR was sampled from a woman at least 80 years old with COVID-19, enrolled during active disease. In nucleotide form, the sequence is TGTGCCAGCAGTCTGACTAGCGGGGGGAAAGAGACCCAGTACTTC. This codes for CASSLTSGGKETQYF. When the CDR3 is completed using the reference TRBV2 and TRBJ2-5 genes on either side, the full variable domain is EPEVTQTPSHQVTQMGQEVILRCVPISNHLYFYWYRQILGQKVEFLVSFYNNEISEKSEIFDDQFSVERPDGSNFTLKIRSTKLEDSAMYFCASSLTSGGKETQYFGPGTRLLVL.